These T cell receptor beta chains were read from a single sample in a study of cytomegalovirus exposure and HLA in healthy donors. Produced via immunoSEQ multiplex PCR; TCRdb's table is partial and in-frame only. The sample yields roughly 150,000 clones, roughly 70% seen once. Material: PBMCs. These receptors originate from a man between 60 and 75 years old in good health and CMV-seronegative. Each CDR3 is given with its conserved first and last residue. Each record gives: J gene, V gene, clone size, D gene, CDR3 protein, CDR3 DNA. The D gene is left open where the match is weak. Clone size, where shown, is once, few, many, or a class for clones that have expanded.

>TRBJ1-2|TRBV15|NA|TRBD1
CATSRELQGLDGYTF
TGTGCCACCAGCAGGGAACTACAGGGGTTGGATGGCTACACCTTC
>TRBJ1-1|TRBV7-2|NA|NA
CASSLQGESAEAFF
TGTGCCAGCAGCCTACAGGGAGAAAGCGCTGAAGCTTTCTTT
>TRBJ1-2|TRBV19|NA|TRBD1
CASSTSRQGSGYTF
TGTGCCAGTAGTACGTCTAGACAGGGGTCCGGCTACACCTTC
>TRBJ2-7|TRBV30|NA|TRBD2
CAWSVRLAGDLYEQYF
TGTGCCTGGAGTGTACGGTTAGCGGGGGACCTTTACGAGCAGTACTTC
>TRBJ2-5|TRBV11-2|NA|NA
CASSFQGHVQETQYF
TGTGCCAGCAGCTTTCAGGGTCATGTACAAGAGACCCAGTACTTC
>TRBJ2-7|TRBV18|NA|TRBD1
CASSFQGDGTYEQYF
TGTGCCAGCTCATTTCAGGGGGACGGAACCTACGAGCAGTACTTC
>TRBJ2-3|TRBV7-3|NA|NA
CASSWTNTDTQYF
TGTGCCAGCAGCTGGACAAACACAGATACGCAGTATTTT
>TRBJ2-1|TRBV30|once|TRBD1
CAWSGLVDREVHNEQFF
TGTGCCTGGAGTGGGCTCGTGGACAGGGAGGTCCACAATGAGCAGTTCTTC
>TRBJ1-1|TRBV29-1|NA|NA
CSVGRTKNTEAFF
TGCAGCGTCGGGAGGACAAAGAACACTGAAGCTTTCTTT
>TRBJ1-1|TRBV4-1|NA|NA
CASSQEVISAEAFF
TGCGCCAGCAGCCAAGAAGTCATCTCGGCTGAAGCTTTCTTT
>TRBJ1-3|TRBV7-2|NA|NA
CASSLTGESGNTIYF
TGTGCCAGCAGCTTAACGGGGGAATCTGGAAACACCATATATTTT
>TRBJ2-7|TRBV7-2|NA|TRBD2
CASSFGGGYEQYF
TGTGCCAGCAGCTTTGGGGGGGGGTACGAGCAGTACTTC
>TRBJ1-2|TRBV29-1|NA|NA
CSVEPSFNYGYTF
TGCAGCGTTGAGCCCAGTTTTAACTATGGCTACACCTTC
>TRBJ1-5|TRBV28|NA|TRBD1
CASSLGGQAVWPQHF
TGTGCCAGCAGTTTAGGGGGACAGGCGGTCTGGCCCCAGCATTTT
>TRBJ1-2|TRBV7-9|NA|TRBD1
CASSLRTSGTGNYGYTF
TGTGCCAGCAGCTTACGCACTTCCGGGACAGGGAACTATGGCTACACCTTC
>TRBJ1-1|TRBV6-6|NA|TRBD1
CASSDRGRETEAFF
TGTGCCAGCAGCGACAGGGGGCGAGAAACTGAAGCTTTCTTT
>TRBJ2-7|TRBV5-4|NA|NA
CASSLRGYEQYF
TGTGCCAGCTCCTTGAGAGGCTACGAGCAGTACTTC
>TRBJ2-1|TRBV9|NA|TRBD2
CASSVLTSTYNEQFF
TGTGCCAGCAGCGTATTGACTAGCACCTACAATGAGCAGTTCTTC
>TRBJ1-5|TRBV28|few|NA
CASSFGGYSNQPQHF
TGTGCCAGCAGTTTCGGGGGATATAGCAATCAGCCCCAGCATTTT
>TRBJ2-7|TRBV27|NA|NA
CASSRPGQNYEQYF
TGTGCCAGCAGTAGACCGGGACAAAACTACGAGCAGTACTTC
>TRBJ2-4|TRBV7-3|NA|NA
CASSLSDIQYF
TGTGCCAGCAGCTTATCGGACATTCAGTACTTC
>TRBJ2-1|TRBV10-3|NA|TRBD2
CAISESLAEGNEQFF
TGTGCCATCAGTGAGTCGCTAGCGGAGGGGAATGAGCAGTTCTTC
>TRBJ2-6|TRBV25-1|NA|TRBD1
CASSARTGGIGANVLTF
TGTGCCAGCAGTGCAAGGACAGGGGGAATAGGGGCCAACGTCCTGACTTTC
>TRBJ1-1|TRBV28|few|NA
CASSSGNTEAFF
TGTGCCAGCAGTTCCGGGAACACTGAAGCTTTCTTT
>TRBJ1-4|TRBV30|NA|TRBD1
CAWRLTGGGKLFF
TGTGCCTGGAGATTGACAGGGGGCGGCAAACTGTTTTTT
>TRBJ1-2|TRBV19|NA|TRBD1
CASRTLDRDRIPSF
TGTGCCAGTAGGACCTTGGACAGGGATCGCATACCTTCCTTC
>TRBJ1-2|TRBV4-1|NA|NA
CASSQGATANYGYTF
TGCGCCAGCAGCCAAGGCGCCACAGCTAACTATGGCTACACCTTC
>TRBJ2-3|TRBV5-1|NA|NA
CASSISGPPGNTQYF
TGCGCCAGCAGCATTAGCGGCCCTCCGGGGAATACGCAGTATTTT
>TRBJ2-1|TRBV6-5|few|NA
CASSRVLSHYNEQFF
TGTGCCAGCAGCCGAGTTTTGAGTCACTACAATGAGCAGTTCTTC
>TRBJ1-3|TRBV6-5|NA|NA
CASSYSRAGNTIYF
TGTGCCAGCAGTTACTCCCGGGCTGGAAACACCATATATTTT
>TRBJ2-5|TRBV5-1|NA|NA
CASSRSLAGSQETQYF
TGCGCCAGCAGCAGGTCATTGGCGGGGTCCCAAGAGACCCAGTACTTC
>TRBJ2-2|TRBV28|NA|TRBD1
CASRGDRGHATGELFF
TGTGCCAGCAGGGGGGACAGGGGGCACGCCACCGGGGAGCTGTTTTTT
>TRBJ1-6|TRBV7-8|NA|TRBD1
CASSLAAGTGGQSPLHF
TGTGCCAGCAGCTTAGCCGCCGGGACAGGGGGTCAGTCACCCCTCCACTTT
>TRBJ1-2|TRBV5-1|NA|TRBD1
CASSSMTGDIGYTF
TGCGCCAGCAGCTCAATGACAGGGGATATCGGCTACACCTTC
>TRBJ2-1|TRBV6-1|few|TRBD2
CASSDRGREGSYNEQFF
TGTGCCAGCAGTGATCGGGGGCGGGAGGGGTCCTACAATGAGCAGTTCTTC
>TRBJ2-3|TRBV6-5|NA|NA
CASKSGSDTQYF
TGTGCCAGTAAGAGCGGGTCAGATACGCAGTATTTT
>TRBJ1-1|TRBV5-1|NA|TRBD1
CASSFQDRGLDTEAFF
TGCGCCAGCAGCTTTCAGGACAGGGGGCTCGACACTGAAGCTTTCTTT
>TRBJ2-7|TRBV5-4|few|TRBD2
CASSTGLAGVSYEQYF
TGTGCCAGCAGCACGGGACTAGCGGGAGTCTCCTACGAGCAGTACTTC
>TRBJ2-2|TRBV7-2|few|NA
CASSLATLTGELFF
TGTGCCAGCAGCTTAGCGACACTCACCGGGGAGCTGTTTTTT
>TRBJ2-7|TRBV5-1|NA|NA
CARGRGSYEQYF
TGCGCCAGAGGACGGGGCTCCTACGAGCAGTACTTC
>TRBJ1-6|TRBV6-4|NA|NA
CASRAQGYNSPLHF
TGTGCCAGCAGAGCGCAGGGGTATAATTCACCCCTCCACTTT
>TRBJ2-7|TRBV6-1|NA|TRBD1
CASSRDSPYEQYF
TGTGCCAGCAGTCGGGACAGCCCTTACGAGCAGTACTTC
>TRBJ1-5|TRBV27|few|NA
CASSRHFRDQPQHF
TGTGCCAGCAGTCGGCACTTCAGGGATCAGCCCCAGCATTTT
>TRBJ2-3|TRBV7-9|NA|NA
CASQKEVAYTDTQYF
TGTGCCAGCCAAAAGGAGGTAGCGTACACAGATACGCAGTATTTT
>TRBJ2-7|TRBV9|few|TRBD2
CASSVLAGSYEQYF
TGTGCCAGCAGCGTACTAGCGGGATCGTACGAGCAGTACTTC
>TRBJ2-5|TRBV30|NA|NA
CAWRLTGTETQYF
TGTGCCTGGAGGTTAACAGGTACGGAGACCCAGTACTTC
>TRBJ2-1|TRBV7-2|NA|TRBD2
CASRYGLAGQTWDNEQFF
TGTGCCAGTCGCTATGGACTAGCGGGACAAACCTGGGACAATGAGCAGTTCTTC
>TRBJ1-2|TRBV30|NA|TRBD1
CAWSAGTGKSPQDYGYTF
TGTGCCTGGAGTGCCGGGACAGGGAAATCCCCCCAGGACTATGGCTACACCTTC
>TRBJ1-3|TRBV2|NA|NA
CASIETARGNTIYF
TGTGCCAGCATAGAGACAGCTAGAGGAAACACCATATATTTT